The present T cell receptor beta chain was sequenced within a study of shared clonotypes between healthy human individuals. General study points: What limited the represented genetic and exposure-history diversity was the small number of donors. Clonotype sharing among the donors was expected to vary with sequencing depth.

Naive CD4+ cells were CD45RA-selected; the remaining cells were memory. The germline V and J ends were trimmed by 2 bases and 1 base, with 12 bases remaining between them. This CDR3 contains 15 residues. CDR1 is SGHRS and CDR2 is YFSETQ in the germline V gene. Sequenced by immunoSEQ multiplex PCR; TCRdb stores in-frame clones only, minus some. The table lists about 1 million clones, around 74% of them singletons. This clone occurred many times. Its antigen remains unidentified. Sequencing was done on a sample of memory CD4+ T cells sorted from blood. Subset here: CD45RA-negative fraction. This rearrangement joins TRBV5-1 to TRBJ2-5; perhaps D is TRBD1 or TRBD2 (6 bases each). The sequence was obtained from a man between 18 and 35 years old in good health. This CDR3 is CASSLEGGGQETQYF. In DNA form, the CDR3 reads TGCGCCAGCAGCTTAGAGGGGGGCGGCCAAGAGACCCAGTACTTC.